What follows are 20 T cell receptor beta chains derived from one specimen sequenced in a study of blood T cells in healthy people across ages (dated by TCRdb to between 2015 and 2016). The protocol used for the library was 5' RACE. The data were produced on an Illumina HiSeq 2500. The second PCR ran for roughly 7 to 12 cycles and used a J-beta primer mix along with a sample-barcoded 5' primer. TCRdb reanalyzed the raw reads on its own, using fastp at Q25 for trimming and MiXCR for clone calling, and kept in-frame beta chains. Merged by CDR3 protein, the rows form single entries marked with the most common genes and DNA. The sample table contains 550,000 to 750,000 distinct CDR3 sequences; only one count was recorded for 20% to 25% of them. The top ten constitute 3.5% to 4% of the sample. The material sequenced was blood. These TCRs come from a man between 65 and 79 years old in good health.

Turning to this clonotype: A much larger clone differs from this one at a single base, so this may be a read error. V is TRBV6-1 and J is TRBJ2-1, with D uncertain. Germline assignment: CDR1 MNHNS and CDR2 SASEGT. V was shortened by 1 base and J by 8 bases, with 18 bases between the two germline ends. There are 16 residues in the CDR3. In DNA, the CDR3 is TGTGCCAGCAGTGAAGGTGCGACCACGTCAGGCGATGAGCAGTTCTTC. It encodes CASSEGATTSGDEQFF.

Note on this clonotype: The conserved phenylalanine or tryptophan normally closing the CDR3 is absent here, so this likely arose from a read error. The V call is TRBV2, the J call TRBJ1-1, with a possible D match to TRBD1 (5 bases). CDR3 length: 14 residues. The V end was cut by 7 bases, the J end by 4 bases, with 16 bases between. Germline CDR1 is SNHLY and CDR2 is FYNNEI. CDR3 nucleotide sequence: TGTGCCAGCACCAATAAGGACGGGGGCACTGAAGCTTTCATT. Translated: CASTNKDGGTEAFI.

The chain carries TRBV5-1 and TRBJ2-1; D gene uncertain. This CDR3 has 14 residues. With 0 bases removed from V and 7 bases from J, the gap between germline ends came to 11 bases. Germline lookup yields CDR1 SGHRS and CDR2 YFSETQ. The CDR3 coding sequence is TGCGCCAGCAGCTTGGGGCAGCCTGAAAATGAGCAGTTCTTC. It specifies CASSLGQPENEQFF.

The V call is TRBV29-1, the J call TRBJ2-5, with TRBD1 identical over 10 bases. With 6 bases clipped from V and 4 bases from J, the junction kept 5 bases outside the gene matches. CDR3 size: 13 residues. Germline-derived CDR1 and CDR2 are SQVTM and ANQGSEA. CDR3 nucleotides: TGCAGCGTGGGGGACAGGGGTGGAGAGACCCAGTACTTC. Protein: CSVGDRGGETQYF.

V usage is TRBV6-2 or TRBV6-3 and J usage is TRBJ2-5; the D gene could be TRBD1 or TRBD2 (5 bases each). V dropped 1 base and J dropped 0 bases, with 6 bases sitting between them. The CDR3 consists of 14 residues. Germline CDR1 reads MNHEY; CDR2 reads SVGEGT. The CDR3 DNA follows: TGTGCCAGCAGTTACTGGGGGAACCAAGAGACCCAGTACTTC. Protein sequence: CASSYWGNQETQYF.

The table lists this clonotype with a few counts. The rearrangement uses TRBV5-1 and TRBJ1-4, with 10 bases matching TRBD1. CDR3 length equals 15 residues. The ends lost 1 base at V and 5 bases at J; junction bases unmatched: 2. CDR1 and CDR2 (germline): SGHRS, YFSETQ. The CDR3 sequence: CASSLRQGANEKLFF. The CDR3 nucleotides read TGCGCCAGCAGCTTGCGACAGGGGGCAAATGAAAAACTGTTTTTT.

The genes are TRBV6-1 and TRBJ2-1; 10 bases match TRBD1. V was pared by 7 bases and J by 7 bases, with 13 bases of the junction left unmatched. This CDR3 region has 16 residues. Germline V gene data show CDR1 as MNHNS and CDR2 as SASEGT. The CDR3 loop is CASTDELDRGRNEQFF. DNA of the CDR3: TGTGCCAGCACTGACGAACTAGACAGGGGGCGAAATGAGCAGTTCTTC.

V gene TRBV20-1 combines with J gene TRBJ2-7; TRBD1 aligns across 10 bases. The junction had 6 bases not matched to a gene; V was cut back by 6 bases and J by 1 base. This CDR3 spans 14 amino acids. CDR1 and CDR2 (germline): DFQATT, SNEGSKA (reference sequence). This chain's CDR3 is CSAEPGQGSYEQYF. The CDR3 region has the DNA TGCAGTGCCGAACCGGGACAGGGGTCCTACGAGCAGTACTTC.

This clonotype was seen a few times. The rearrangement uses TRBV28 and TRBJ2-5; 8 bases fit TRBD2. The end of the DNA aligns better with TRBJ2-7, so the J call may be wrong. Germline CDR1 MDHEN, CDR2 SYDVKM. The CDR3 spans 15 residues. The CDR3, as DNA: TGTGCCAGCAGTGCGTCCGGGACTAGATTCTACGAGCAGTACTTC. Its translation is CASSASGTRFYEQYF.

The genes are TRBV5-6 and TRBJ1-2; 9 nucleotides align to TRBD1. Germline V gives CDR1 SGHDT, CDR2 YYEEEE. V shed 4 bases and J 6 bases; nucleotides not matched to a gene: 4. The CDR3 loop spans 13 amino acids. The chain's CDR3 is CASSIRDRDGYTF. The DNA for the CDR3 is TGTGCCAGCAGCATCCGGGACAGGGATGGCTACACCTTC.

This clonotype was counted at least ten times. The chain combines TRBV12-3 or TRBV12-4 with TRBJ2-5; 10 bases map to TRBD2. The CDR3 spans 15 residues. Unmatched junction bases numbered 11, after V lost 8 bases and J lost 5 bases. CDR3 in DNA: TGTGCCAGCGGGCCATCTAGCGGGAGCGCCGAGACCCAGTACTTC. It specifies CASGPSSGSAETQYF.

In the case of this clonotype: The junction shows a germline mismatch at one end, possibly a read error. V usage is TRBV7-7 and J usage is TRBJ2-2; 7 nucleotides align to TRBD2. The V gene's germline CDR1 is SSHAT and CDR2 FNYEAQ (reference sequence). The CDR3 contains 14 residues. DNA of the CDR3: TGTGCTAGCAGCCGGGACTACAACACCGGGGAGCTGTTTTTT. It encodes CASSRDYNTGELFF.

This clonotype appeared a few times. The chain has TRBV4-1 and TRBJ1-5, with TRBD1 as a possible D gene (6 bases). Germline-derived CDR1 and CDR2 are MGHRA and YSYEKL. Trimming pared 0 bases from V and 5 bases from J, leaving 14 bases between. This CDR3 comprises 16 residues. The CDR3 coding sequence is TGCGCCAGCAGCCAAGAGGGCGGGTACAGGGATCAGCCCCAGCATTTT. The encoded protein is CASSQEGGYRDQPQHF.

This clonotype has at least ten counts. The chain recombines TRBV5-1 with TRBJ2-7; D is unresolved. The CDR3 runs 14 residues. Germline lookup yields CDR1 SGHRS and CDR2 YFSETQ. The germline V and J ends were trimmed by 4 bases and 3 bases, with 14 bases remaining between them. The CDR3 region has the DNA TGCGCCAGCAGCCCCGTCGGGCAGTTCTACGAGCAGTACTTC. As protein: CASSPVGQFYEQYF.

The V call is TRBV4-3, the J call TRBJ1-5, with D unresolved. Trimming removed 0 bases from V and 7 bases from J, with 10 bases in between. The CDR3 covers 14 residues. In germline, CDR1 is LGHNA, CDR2 YSLEER. This CDR3 reads CASSQDRGWQPQHF. The CDR3 nucleotides read TGCGCCAGCAGCCAAGATCGGGGTTGGCAGCCCCAGCATTTT.

V and J are TRBV14 and TRBJ1-1, with 10 nucleotides matching TRBD1. CDR3 size: 15 residues. V was pared by 6 bases and J by 3 bases, with 7 bases of the junction left unmatched. Germline assignment: CDR1 SGHDN and CDR2 FVKESK. CDR3 sequence: CASRWDRGTHTEAFF. The CDR3 nucleotides read TGTGCCAGCAGATGGGACAGGGGAACGCACACTGAAGCTTTCTTT.

This clonotype was seen a few times. A junction end diverges from the germline sequence, so it may reflect a read error. The chain couples TRBV12-3 or TRBV12-4 to TRBJ2-1; the match to TRBD2 covers 15 bases. This CDR3 region has 15 residues. The CDR3 reads CASRIGLAGGNGQSF. In nucleotides, the CDR3 is TGTGCCAGCAGGATTGGACTAGCGGGAGGGAATGGGCAGTCCTTC.

The chain uses TRBV4-1 and TRBJ2-1; maybe TRBD1 (5 bases). V lost 0 bases to trimming and J lost 5 bases, with 8 bases between them. Germline values: CDR1 MGHRA, CDR2 YSYEKL. CDR3 length: 14 residues. In nucleotides, the CDR3 is TGCGCCAGCAGCCAAGATGAGACAGACAATGAGCAGTTCTTC. It encodes CASSQDETDNEQFF.

This clonotype appeared a few times. The chain uses TRBV10-3 and TRBJ2-1; 9 nucleotides agree with TRBD2. The germline V gene encodes CDR1 ENHRY and CDR2 SYGVKD. V trimming: 4 bases; J trimming: 1 base; junction bases outside the gene matches: 8. The CDR3 contains 17 residues. The chain's CDR3 is CAISAGSGSGSYNEQFF. The CDR3 coding sequence is TGTGCCATCAGTGCGGGTAGCGGGAGTGGGTCCTACAATGAGCAGTTCTTC.

This clonotype showed up just a few times. This sequence joins TRBV10-2 and TRBJ2-5; D remains unclear. The DNA matches TRBJ2-7 better at its end, which makes the J call doubtful. The CDR3 runs to 11 residues. Germline CDR1 and CDR2: WSHSY and SAAADI. The CDR3: CASSESNEQYF. DNA for the CDR3: TGCGCCAGCAGTGAGAGTAACGAGCAGTACTTC.